Listed here are 29 T cell receptor beta chains from one sample, sequenced in a study of blood T cells in healthy people across ages. Primed by a sample-barcoded 5' primer and a J-beta primer mix, a second PCR proceeded for about 7 to 11 cycles. TCRdb reanalysed the 5' RACE reads using MiXCR and keeps one entry per CDR3 protein. The sample holds some 1.7 million distinct CDR3 sequences; under 30% are singletons and the top ten take less than 9.5%. The material sequenced was blood. The receptors were gathered from a young woman in good health.

This chain links TRBV7-9 with TRBJ1-1; the D is unclear. This CDR3 is built from 14 residues. V lost 5 bases and J lost 3, with 13 bases in between. The germline V gene encodes CDR1 SEHNR and CDR2 FQNEAQ (reference sequence). CDR3 loop: CASSPAFRDTEAFF. For the CDR3, the DNA is TGTGCCAGCAGCCCCGCGTTCAGAGACACTGAAGCTTTCTTT.

The chain links TRBV15 to TRBJ2-1; 11 nucleotides agree with TRBD1. CDR1 and CDR2 from the germline V gene are LNHNV and YYDKDF (reference sequence). This CDR3 spans 17 amino acids. The ends lost 8 bases at V and 2 bases at J; junction bases unmatched: 11. CDR3 loop: CATGDRGTGGTYNEQFF. Here the CDR3 DNA reads TGTGCCACCGGGGACAGGGGGACGGGAGGAACCTACAATGAGCAGTTCTTC.

This clonotype came up a few times. The rearrangement uses TRBV20-1 and TRBJ2-3, with TRBD2 matching over 8 bases. The CDR3 is made up of 14 amino acids. V shed 6 bases, J shed 2 bases, and the junction held 7 bases outside the gene matches. Germline assignment: CDR1 DFQATT and CDR2 SNEGSKA (reference sequence). This chain's CDR3 is CSALLAANTDTQYF. The DNA of the CDR3 is TGCAGTGCACTACTAGCGGCAAACACAGATACGCAGTATTTT.

The genes are TRBV28 and TRBJ1-6, with unresolved D. V was pared by 2 bases and J by 7 bases, with 12 bases between. This CDR3 comprises 15 residues. Germline V lookup: CDR1 MDHEN, CDR2 SYDVKM. CDR3 nucleotide sequence: TGTGCCAGCAGTTTACCCGCGAGGCAAAATTCACCCCTCCACTTT. Translated: CASSLPARQNSPLHF.

The table lists this clonotype with many counts. V and J are TRBV5-1 and TRBJ2-5; possibly TRBD1 for D (5 bases). The J call is uncertain, as TRBJ2-7 better fits the DNA end. This CDR3 is built from 15 residues. Germline V gives CDR1 SGHRS, CDR2 YFSETQ. CDR3 nucleotides: TGCGCCAGCAGTAGCCAGACAGTTCTTTTAGACGAGCAGTACTTC. Translated, it gives CASSSQTVLLDEQYF.

This clonotype was observed a few times. The V and J genes are TRBV7-6 and TRBJ2-7; the D gene is possibly TRBD2 (5 bases). Germline V gene data show CDR1 as SGHVS and CDR2 as FNYEAQ. The CDR3 totals 17 residues. The ends were cut back, 1 base at V and 0 bases at J, with 16 bases in the middle. This chain's CDR3 is CASSLGGGGRASYEQYF. Here the CDR3 DNA reads TGTGCCAGCAGCTTAGGGGGTGGAGGCAGAGCCTCCTACGAGCAGTACTTC. Supplemented by reference TRBV7-6 and TRBJ2-7, the full variable domain reads GAGVSQSPRYKVTKRGQDVALRCDPISGHVSLYWYRQALGQGPEFLTYFNYEAQQDKSGLPNDRFSAERPEGSISTLTIQRTEQRDSAMYRCASSLGGGGRASYEQYFGPGTRLTVT.

This clonotype was counted between two and nine times. The rearrangement links TRBV2 to TRBJ2-5, with D possibly being TRBD2 (5 bases). The germline gives CDR1 SNHLY, CDR2 FYNNEI. V lost 7 bases, J lost 0 bases, and 12 bases lay in between. The CDR3 has 14 residues. In nucleotides, the CDR3 is TGTGCCAGCAAGCGGATAACGTACCAAGAGACCCAGTACTTC. Protein sequence: CASKRITYQETQYF.

The chain employs TRBV12-3 or TRBV12-4 and TRBJ2-3; tentatively, D is TRBD1 or TRBD2 (5 bases each). V was shortened by 5 bases and J by 11 bases, with 17 bases between the two germline ends. CDR3 length: 13 residues. CDR3 amino acids: CASSPGSADVQYF. In DNA form, the CDR3 reads TGTGCCAGCAGTCCAGGGAGCGCAGATGTGCAGTATTTT.

This clonotype was detected ten times or more. In DNA, the CDR3 is TGCAGCGTTGAAGAAGGTCTGGCCATTCAGTACTTC. Amino acids: CSVEEGLAIQYF. The J gene is TRBJ2-4, the V gene TRBV29-1; no clear D. CDR3 length equals 12 residues. Trimming cost V 0 bases and J 9 bases, with 9 bases left between them. The germline V gene encodes CDR1 SQVTM and CDR2 ANQGSEA.

This clonotype was observed a single time. This chain connects TRBV2 to TRBJ1-2, with a tentative D call TRBD1 (6 bases). Looked up from germline, CDR1 is SNHLY and CDR2 is FYNNEI. V shed 2 bases and J shed 7 bases, with 17 bases lying between them. This CDR3 is built from 15 residues. Here the CDR3 reads CASSESTGRVGGYTF. The CDR3 bases are TGTGCCAGCAGTGAATCTACAGGGAGGGTTGGTGGCTACACCTTC. Full variable domain (remainder filled in from reference TRBV2 and TRBJ1-2): EPEVTQTPSHQVTQMGQEVILRCVPISNHLYFYWYRQILGQKVEFLVSFYNNEISEKSEIFDDQFSVERPDGSNFTLKIRSTKLEDSAMYFCASSESTGRVGGYTFGSGTRLTVV.

V usage is TRBV4-3 and J usage is TRBJ2-1, with 10 bases that match TRBD2. The junction had 7 bases not matched to a gene; V was cut back by 2 bases and J by 6 bases. The CDR3 runs to 16 residues. The V gene's germline CDR1 is LGHNA and CDR2 YSLEER. The CDR3 DNA sequence: TGCGCCAGCAGCCAAAACCTAGCGGGAGCCGGCAATGAGCAGTTCTTC. Translating gives CASSQNLAGAGNEQFF.

At least ten counts were recorded for this clonotype. The J gene is TRBJ2-7, the V gene TRBV28, with D possibly being TRBD1 (7 bases). Germline V gene sequence: CDR1 MDHEN, CDR2 SYDVKM. This CDR3 is 15 amino acids long. Trimming cost V 4 bases and J 4 bases, with 17 bases left between them. This CDR3 is CASSSGGGGEYEQYF. The DNA for the CDR3 is TGTGCCAGCAGTTCAGGGGGAGGCGGGGAGTACGAGCAGTACTTC.

The chain uses TRBV12-3 or TRBV12-4 and TRBJ2-7, with D maybe TRBD2 (6 bases). The V end was cut by 3 bases, the J end by 4 bases, with 16 bases between. This CDR3 is built from 15 residues. The CDR3 here is CASSFFLGGKYEQYF. CDR3 DNA: TGTGCCAGCAGTTTTTTTCTCGGGGGTAAATACGAGCAGTACTTC.

This clonotype was observed a few times. The chain is built from TRBV15 and TRBJ2-5, with a tentative D call TRBD2 (6 bases). The germline V gene has CDR1 LNHNV and CDR2 YYDKDF (reference sequence). The V gene lost 3 bases and the J gene lost 5 bases, with 22 bases spanning the gap. The CDR3 runs 17 residues. The DNA of the CDR3 is TGTGCCACCAGCAGGTCCGAGGGGAGGTGGGGAAAGGAGACCCAGTACTTC. This gives the protein CATSRSEGRWGKETQYF.

This clonotype was found many times. The J gene is TRBJ2-1, the V gene TRBV11-1; 8 nucleotides line up with TRBD2. Germline-derived CDR1 and CDR2 are SGHAT and FQDESV (reference sequence). The CDR3 runs 15 residues. The ends lost 0 bases at V and 8 bases at J; junction bases unmatched: 6. As DNA, the CDR3 is TGTGCCAGCAGCTTAGCGTGGACTAGCAGGGATGAGCAGTTCTTC. This codes for CASSLAWTSRDEQFF.

This clonotype was seen a handful of times. V gene TRBV25-1 combines with J gene TRBJ1-6; no clear D gene. V gave up 6 bases and J gave up 10 bases, with 16 bases separating them. This CDR3 has 14 residues. The V gene's germline CDR1 is MGHDK and CDR2 SYGVNS. CDR3 sequence: CASSDSLGKSPLHF. DNA of the CDR3: TGTGCCAGCAGCGACTCCTTGGGGAAATCACCCCTCCACTTT.

This clonotype turned up a few times. The chain recombines TRBV12-3 or TRBV12-4 with TRBJ1-5, with D possibly matching TRBD1 (5 bases). V was trimmed by 0 bases and J by 1 base, leaving 13 bases between them. CDR3 size: 17 residues. CDR3 DNA sequence: TGTGCCAGCAGTTTAGCGCTGGGGGGACGGAGCAATCAGCCCCAGCATTTT. It specifies CASSLALGGRSNQPQHF.

V and J are TRBV12-3 or TRBV12-4 and TRBJ1-2; 8 positions agree with TRBD1. V lost 5 bases to trimming and J lost 6 bases; unmatched junction nucleotides: 11. This CDR3 region has 15 residues. CDR3 coding DNA: TGTGCCAGCAGTCCGCAGGACAGGGTTAGGGATGGCTACACCTTC. Translated: CASSPQDRVRDGYTF.

The gene calls are TRBV4-1 and TRBJ2-5; D gene ambiguous. The germline V gene has CDR1 MGHRA and CDR2 YSYEKL. CDR3 length equals 15 residues. The ends were cut back, 0 bases at V and 4 bases at J, with 12 bases in the middle. The CDR3 bases are TGCGCCAGCAGCCAAGATGATGCCTACCCAGAGACCCAGTACTTC. It is translated as CASSQDDAYPETQYF.

As to this clonotype: Being one base from a much bigger clone, this may be a read error. This chain links TRBV7-2 with TRBJ1-1; TRBD1 might be the D (5 bases). Germline CDR1 and CDR2: SGHTA and FQGNSA. The CDR3 sequence is 13 residues long. V lost 5 bases and J lost 6, with 13 bases in between. CDR3 bases: TGTGCCAGCAGCAATCAGGGCGGCGCTGAAGCTTTCTTT. This codes for CASSNQGGAEAFF.

The chain is built from TRBV12-3 or TRBV12-4 and TRBJ2-1; 7 bases fit TRBD1. The CDR3 contains 18 residues. Trimming took 4 bases from V and 1 from J; bases not matched to a gene: 13. The CDR3, as DNA: TGTGCCAGCAGTTCAGTCTACGGGACAGCCAGTTCCTACAATGAGCAGTTCTTC. This encodes CASSSVYGTASSYNEQFF.

The CDR3, as DNA: TGCGCCAGCAGCTTGGACATCCACGGGGATAACATTCAGTACTTC. Translation gives CASSLDIHGDNIQYF. The V and J genes are TRBV5-1 and TRBJ2-4, with a possible D match to TRBD2 (5 bases). Looked up from germline, CDR1 is SGHRS and CDR2 is YFSETQ. CDR3 length: 15 residues. Between the trimmed V and J ends, which lost 0 bases and 7 bases, there was a span of 14 bases.

This clonotype was recorded a few times. The genes are TRBV5-1 and TRBJ2-3; D is undetermined. The CDR3 covers 12 residues. CDR1 is SGHRS, CDR2 YFSETQ, per germline. Deletions cut 0 bases from V and 11 bases from J, with 10 bases between. As DNA, the CDR3 is TGCGCCAGCAGCTTGGCCGAGTCGGTGCAGTATTTT. Translating it yields CASSLAESVQYF.

This clonotype has only a few counts. CDR3 sequence: CSVAPRQGAYEQYF. CDR3 in DNA: TGCAGCGTTGCCCCTCGACAGGGGGCCTACGAGCAGTACTTC. The chain joins TRBV29-1 to TRBJ2-7; 9 bases fit TRBD1. The germline CDR1 and CDR2 sequences are SQVTM and ANQGSEA. V trimming: 4 bases; J trimming: 2 bases; junction bases outside the gene matches: 6. CDR3 length: 14 residues.

A few counts support this clonotype. The chain couples TRBV2 to TRBJ2-1, with D perhaps TRBD1 or TRBD2 (5 bases each). The CDR3 has 15 residues. Trimming took 0 bases from V and 6 from J, leaving 12 bases between them. Germline V CDR1 and CDR2: SNHLY, FYNNEI. The DNA for the CDR3 is TGTGCCAGCAGTGAAGCGAGCGGAAGGGGCAATGAGCAGTTCTTC. Its protein product is CASSEASGRGNEQFF. The full variable domain, in which reference TRBV2 and TRBJ2-1 provide the parts outside the CDR3, is EPEVTQTPSHQVTQMGQEVILRCVPISNHLYFYWYRQILGQKVEFLVSFYNNEISEKSEIFDDQFSVERPDGSNFTLKIRSTKLEDSAMYFCASSEASGRGNEQFFGPGTRLTVL.

V usage is TRBV20-1 and J usage is TRBJ2-5; TRBD1 matches at 7 bases. CDR1 and CDR2 from the germline V gene are DFQATT and SNEGSKA (reference sequence). V shed 4 bases, J shed 1 base, and the junction held 0 bases outside the gene matches. The CDR3 length is 12 residues. This CDR3 reads CSATGGQETQYF. The CDR3 bases are TGCAGTGCTACAGGGGGCCAAGAGACCCAGTACTTC.

In its sample, this clonotype was seen a few times. J is TRBJ2-7 and V is TRBV28; 7 positions agree with TRBD2. CDR1 and CDR2 from the germline V gene are MDHEN and SYDVKM. The V segment lost 5 bases and the J segment 2 bases; nucleotides outside the gene matches: 9. The CDR3 length is 15 residues. CDR3 DNA: TGTGCCAGCAGTCCTTATCGGGGGGAGGCCTACGAGCAGTACTTC. Its translation: CASSPYRGEAYEQYF.

The table lists this clonotype with a count of one. V is TRBV6-5 and J is TRBJ2-2, with 7 bases aligning to TRBD1. This CDR3 has 16 residues. Trimming at V came to 6 bases and at J to 1 base, leaving 8 bases not matched to a gene. Germline CDR1 MNHEY, CDR2 SVGAGI. Here the CDR3 DNA reads TGTGCCAGCAGCTCCGACAGGGATAAGAACACCGGGGAGCTGTTTTTT. Translating gives CASSSDRDKNTGELFF.

With regard to this clonotype: A much larger clone sits a single nucleotide away, making a read error possible. The chain uses TRBV7-2 and TRBJ1-4, with TRBD1 matching 10 bases. V gave up 4 bases and J gave up 8 bases; unmatched junction bases: 4. Germline-derived CDR1 and CDR2 are SGHTA and FQGNSA. The CDR3 extends over 14 amino acids. Here the CDR3 reads CASSSGQGKEKLFF. The CDR3 region has the DNA TGTGCCAGCAGCTCGGGACAGGGGAAGGAAAAACTGTTTTTT.